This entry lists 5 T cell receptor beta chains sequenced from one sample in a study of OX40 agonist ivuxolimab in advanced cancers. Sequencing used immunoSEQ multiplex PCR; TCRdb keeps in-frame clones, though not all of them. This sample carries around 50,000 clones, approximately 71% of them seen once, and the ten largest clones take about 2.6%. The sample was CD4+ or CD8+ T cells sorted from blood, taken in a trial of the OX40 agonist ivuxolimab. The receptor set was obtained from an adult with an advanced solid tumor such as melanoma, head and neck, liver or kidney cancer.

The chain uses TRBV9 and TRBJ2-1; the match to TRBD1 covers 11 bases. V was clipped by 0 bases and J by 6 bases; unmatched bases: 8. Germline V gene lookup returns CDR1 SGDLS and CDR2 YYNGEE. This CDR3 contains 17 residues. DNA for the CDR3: TGTGCCAGCAGCGTAGAGGGGGGGGACAGGGGGTTCAATGAGCAGTTCTTC. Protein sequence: CASSVEGGDRGFNEQFF.

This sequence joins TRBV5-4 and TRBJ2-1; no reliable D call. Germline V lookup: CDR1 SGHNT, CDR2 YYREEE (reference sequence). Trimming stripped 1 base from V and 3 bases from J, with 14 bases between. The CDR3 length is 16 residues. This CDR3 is CASSLQLRAGYNEQFF. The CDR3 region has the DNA TGTGCCAGCAGCTTGCAGCTCCGCGCAGGCTACAATGAGCAGTTCTTC.

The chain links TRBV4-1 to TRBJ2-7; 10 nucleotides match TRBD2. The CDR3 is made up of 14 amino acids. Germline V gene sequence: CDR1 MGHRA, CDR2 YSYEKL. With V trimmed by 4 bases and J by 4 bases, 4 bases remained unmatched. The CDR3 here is CASSLPTSGYEQYF. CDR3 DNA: TGCGCCAGCAGCCTCCCGACTAGCGGGTACGAGCAGTACTTC.

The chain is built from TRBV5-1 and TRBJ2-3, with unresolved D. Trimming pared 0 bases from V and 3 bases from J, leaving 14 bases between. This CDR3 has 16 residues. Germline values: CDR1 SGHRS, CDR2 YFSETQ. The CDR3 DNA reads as TGCGCCAGCAGCTTGGTTCGTGCGCTAGAGACAGATACGCAGTATTTT. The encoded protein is CASSLVRALETDTQYF.

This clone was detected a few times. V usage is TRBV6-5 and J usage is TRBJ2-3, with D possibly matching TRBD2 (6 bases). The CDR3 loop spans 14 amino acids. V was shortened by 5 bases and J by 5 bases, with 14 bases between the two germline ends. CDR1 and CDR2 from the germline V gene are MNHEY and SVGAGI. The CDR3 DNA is TGTGCCAGCAGTCAGGGACTTGGAGGAGATACGCAGTATTTT. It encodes CASSQGLGGDTQYF.